This T cell receptor beta chain was identified during a study of blood T cell repertoires in COVID-19. Original processing methods: Amplified reference gene primers provided the basis for estimating nucleated cell counts. The protocol was immunoSEQ multiplex PCR, while the TCRdb copy is restricted to in-frame clones and leaves out a portion. Clone size and the V and J calls come from that table; the DNA yielded D and trimming. The data contain approximately 120,000 clones, 85% of them singletons. Germline CDR1 and CDR2: KGHSH and LQKENI. This CDR3 has 18 amino acids. Trimming took 2 bases from V and 4 from J; bases not matched to a gene: 15.

This clonotype was obtained from an elderly woman with COVID-19, enrolled during active disease. This sequence joins TRBV18 and TRBJ2-5; 8 bases match TRBD2. What was sequenced was peripheral blood. CDR3 bases: TGTGCCAGCTCACCAGGCACGACTAGCGTTCAGTTGGGAGAGACCCAGTACTTC. Protein sequence: CASSPGTTSVQLGETQYF.